This entry is about one T cell receptor (beta chain). In the authors' workflow: Counts of nucleated cells, estimated from reference gene primer amplification, were obtained. TCRdb's copy holds only in-frame clones and misses some; the assay was immunoSEQ multiplex PCR. V, J and clone size were drawn from that table, and D and trimming were deduced from the DNA. Of some 41,000 clones in the sample, 85% to 95% are singletons; the top ten hold 5% to 7%. The germline gives CDR1 LNHNV, CDR2 YYDKDF (reference sequence). The CDR3 loop spans 12 amino acids. Trimming took 0 bases from V and 7 from J, leaving 5 bases between them. The record originates from a study of blood T cell repertoires in COVID-19. Study overall: T cells, B-cell-depleted T cells, or PBMCs supplied cDNA or gDNA.

Material: peripheral blood. The TCR originated in a human donor in a cohort sampled during active COVID-19. V gene TRBV15 combines with J gene TRBJ2-3; D call uncertain. CDR3 nucleotide sequence: TGTGCCACCAGCAGAGAACTAAATACGCAGTATTTT. As protein: CATSRELNTQYF.